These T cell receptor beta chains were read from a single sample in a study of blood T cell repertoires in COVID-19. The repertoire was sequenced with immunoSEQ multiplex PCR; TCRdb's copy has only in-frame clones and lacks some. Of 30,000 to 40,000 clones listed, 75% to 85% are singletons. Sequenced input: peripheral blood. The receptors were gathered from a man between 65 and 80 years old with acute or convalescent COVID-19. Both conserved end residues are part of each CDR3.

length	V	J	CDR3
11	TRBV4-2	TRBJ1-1	CASFGDTEAFF
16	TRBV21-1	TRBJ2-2	CASSKGGRVDTGELFF
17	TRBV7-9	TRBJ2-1	CASSSFYGIGDHNEQFF
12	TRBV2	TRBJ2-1	CASLPDRVQQFF
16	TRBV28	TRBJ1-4	CASKFWVGTGGEKLFF
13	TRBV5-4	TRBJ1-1	CASSSTENTEAFF
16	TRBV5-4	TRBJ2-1	CASSLGGAVAYNEQFF
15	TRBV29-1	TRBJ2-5	CSVEVSGRLMETQYF
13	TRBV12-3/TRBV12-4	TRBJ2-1	CASSLSAGNEQFF
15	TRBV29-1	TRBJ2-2	CSVGRGTGNAGELFF
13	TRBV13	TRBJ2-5	CASSSGQGGTQYF
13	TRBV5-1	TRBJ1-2	CASSLGQVYGYTF
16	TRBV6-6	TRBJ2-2	CASSPRVAGRTGELFF
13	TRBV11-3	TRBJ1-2	CASSDGTGFGYTF
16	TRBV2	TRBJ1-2	CASSPDRGTSNYGYTF
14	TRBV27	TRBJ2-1	CASTRTGSYNEQFF
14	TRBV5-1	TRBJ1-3	CASSRGTEGNTIYF
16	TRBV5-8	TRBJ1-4	CASSDDRVETNEKLFF
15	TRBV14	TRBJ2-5	CASSQDQDNQETQYF
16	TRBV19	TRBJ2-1	CASRPAGTSVEVQKFF
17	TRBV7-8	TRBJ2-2	CASRGLWQGIHTGELFF
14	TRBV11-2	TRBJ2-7	CASSLDRQGFEQYF
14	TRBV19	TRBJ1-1	CASSRRQQNTEAFF
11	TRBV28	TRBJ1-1	CASSLYKEAFF
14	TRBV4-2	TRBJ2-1	CASTTGTSYNEQFF
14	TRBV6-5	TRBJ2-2	CATHERPNTGELFF
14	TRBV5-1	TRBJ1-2	CASSQTTGGNGYTF
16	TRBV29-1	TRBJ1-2	CSVGTGTGGFNYGYTF